Presented here are 27 T cell receptor beta chains from one specimen sequenced in a study of cytomegalovirus exposure and HLA in healthy donors. In the PCR, 60 Vbeta and 13 Jbeta primers were used. TCRdb's copy holds only in-frame clones and misses some; the assay was immunoSEQ multiplex PCR. The sample shows over 150,000 clones, around 77% of them seen only once. Sequenced input: PBMCs. These receptors were obtained from a woman in her twenties or thirties in good health and CMV-seronegative.

CDR3 sequence (DNA): TGTGCCAGCAGCCCCGGTCCTAGCGGGGGGGCCTTGGAGACCCAGTACTTC. Its translation: CASSPGPSGGALETQYF. The gene calls are TRBV5-5 and TRBJ2-5; the match to TRBD2 covers 12 bases. CDR3 size: 17 residues. V was pared by 4 bases and J by 5 bases, with 12 bases of the junction left unmatched. Germline values: CDR1 SGHKS, CDR2 YYEKEE (reference sequence).

The chain recombines TRBV5-1 with TRBJ2-7, with 9 bases identical to TRBD1. The V gene end was trimmed by 0 bases and the J gene end by 2 bases; junction bases not matched to a gene: 9. The CDR3 extends over 17 amino acids. CDR1 and CDR2 from the germline V gene are SGHRS and YFSETQ. CDR3 amino acids: CASSLVPPGQGAYEQYF. In DNA, the CDR3 is TGCGCCAGCAGCTTGGTCCCACCGGGACAGGGAGCCTACGAGCAGTACTTC.

V is TRBV7-9 and J is TRBJ2-5; D possibly corresponds to TRBD1 (5 bases). With 3 bases removed from V and 2 bases from J, the gap between germline ends came to 7 bases. The CDR3 contains 13 residues. The germline V gene has CDR1 SEHNR and CDR2 FQNEAQ (reference sequence). The CDR3 is CASSFSGQETQYF. The CDR3 DNA reads TGTGCCAGCAGCTTTTCAGGGCAAGAGACCCAGTACTTC.

This clone was seen only a few times. The chain combines TRBV29-1 with TRBJ2-5; possible D gene TRBD2, 5 bases. The CDR3 spans 13 residues. V was trimmed by 4 bases and J by 2 bases, leaving 11 bases between them. Germline V gene sequence: CDR1 SQVTM, CDR2 ANQGSEA. The CDR3 loop reads CSVAAGYQETQYF. CDR3 bases: TGCAGCGTTGCGGCGGGTTATCAAGAGACCCAGTACTTC.

The table lists this clone with a few counts. One junction end disagrees with the germline gene, perhaps due to a read error. The genes are TRBV5-1 and TRBJ1-2, with D unresolved. CDR1 and CDR2 from the germline V gene are SGHRS and YFSETQ. This CDR3 has 12 residues. The CDR3 protein is CASSLMGDGYPF. The CDR3 DNA follows: TGCGCCAGCAGCTTGATGGGAGATGGCTACCCCTTC.

This clone turned up a few times. The V gene is TRBV5-6, the J gene TRBJ1-2; 8 nucleotides match TRBD1. The trim removed 2 bases at V and 2 bases at J, leaving 5 bases unmatched. The length of the CDR3 is 15 residues. Germline loops: CDR1 SGHDT, CDR2 YYEEEE. The DNA of the CDR3 is TGTGCCAGCAGCTTCGTGGACAGGGACAACTATGGCTACACCTTC. It codes for CASSFVDRDNYGYTF.

This rearrangement joins TRBV28 to TRBJ1-1, with TRBD1 identical over 9 bases. The junction had 9 bases not matched to a gene; V was cut back by 5 bases and J by 5 bases. The germline V gene encodes CDR1 MDHEN and CDR2 SYDVKM. The CDR3 runs 15 residues. The DNA for the CDR3 is TGTGCCAGCAGTCCGATAGACAGGGGGGAGACTGAAGCTTTCTTT. Translating it yields CASSPIDRGETEAFF. The full variable domain, in which reference TRBV28 and TRBJ1-1 provide the parts outside the CDR3, is DVKVTQSSRYLVKRTGEKVFLECVQDMDHENMFWYRQDPGLGLRLIYFSYDVKMKEKGDIPEGYSVSREKKERFSLILESASTNQTSMYLCASSPIDRGETEAFFGQGTRLTVV.

This rearrangement joins TRBV4-1 to TRBJ2-3, with 8 bases aligning to TRBD1. The CDR3 is 16 residues long. Per the germline V gene, CDR1 is MGHRA and CDR2 is YSYEKL. V was pared by 1 base and J by 2 bases, with 5 bases of the junction left unmatched. CDR3: CASSQGGDRYTDTQYF. The CDR3 coding sequence is TGCGCCAGCAGCCAAGGGGGGGACAGGTACACAGATACGCAGTATTTT.

The chain has TRBV5-6 and TRBJ2-7, with 14 bases matching TRBD2. Germline V lookup: CDR1 SGHDT, CDR2 YYEEEE. After removal of 4 bases from V and 2 bases from J, the junction contained 11 bases not matched to a gene. The length of the CDR3 is 18 residues. The CDR3 here is CASSGGTSGSMYTYEQYF. The CDR3 DNA reads TGTGCCAGCAGCGGCGGGACTAGCGGGAGTATGTACACCTACGAGCAGTACTTC.

The CDR3 spells CASSFTGTSGHGELFF. The CDR3 nucleotides are TGTGCCAGCAGTTTTACCGGGACTAGTGGGCACGGGGAGCTGTTTTTT. V gene TRBV7-9 combines with J gene TRBJ2-2, with TRBD2 matching over 8 bases. Germline CDR1 SEHNR, CDR2 FQNEAQ (reference sequence). The junction had 13 bases not matched to a gene; V was cut back by 6 bases and J by 7 bases. This CDR3 has 16 amino acids.

The chain recombines TRBV6-1 with TRBJ2-7, with a weak D call TRBD2 (5 bases). In germline, CDR1 is MNHNS, CDR2 SASEGT. The CDR3 loop spans 15 amino acids. Between the trimmed V and J ends, which lost 3 bases and 4 bases, there was a span of 16 bases. CDR3 in amino acids: CASSEVREISYEQYF. CDR3 nucleotide sequence: TGTGCCAGCAGTGAGGTCCGGGAAATATCATACGAGCAGTACTTC.

The genes are TRBV30 and TRBJ2-5; D remains unclear. TRBJ2-7 explains the end of the DNA better; the J call may be wrong. The CDR3 sequence is 13 residues long. Germline V gene sequence: CDR1 GTSNPN, CDR2 SVGIG (reference sequence). The CDR3: CAWSAEDGYEQYF. DNA for the CDR3: TGTGCCTGGAGTGCCGAGGATGGCTACGAGCAGTACTTC.

CDR3 sequence (DNA): TGTGCCAGCAGCTTAGAACAGGGGGGGGTTGGTAATTCACCCCTCCACTTT. This sequence encodes CASSLEQGGVGNSPLHF. The gene calls are TRBV7-9 and TRBJ1-6; 8 bases match TRBD1. Germline CDR1 is SEHNR and CDR2 is FQNEAQ (reference sequence). This CDR3 has 17 amino acids. V lost 1 base, J lost 6 bases, and 8 bases stayed unmatched.

Points on this clone: A read error may produce the germline difference seen at one junction end. The chain joins TRBV7-7 to TRBJ2-1, with 12 bases fitting TRBD2. The CDR3 covers 15 residues. Germline assignment: CDR1 SSHAT and CDR2 FNYEAQ (reference sequence). The CDR3 nucleotides are TGTGCTAGCAGCCCACGGACTAGCGGGGACAATGAGCAGTTCTTC. It codes for CASSPRTSGDNEQFF.

This sequence joins TRBV4-1 and TRBJ1-1; 7 nucleotides agree with TRBD1. This CDR3 has 16 amino acids. Germline CDR1 MGHRA, CDR2 YSYEKL. V dropped 4 bases and J dropped 0; count of bases not matched to a gene: 8. In DNA, the CDR3 is TGCGCCAGCAGCCTCAGACAGGGTAAGATGAACACTGAAGCTTTCTTT. Translated: CASSLRQGKMNTEAFF.

This clone has just a few counts. This chain joins TRBV4-1 and TRBJ2-5, with TRBD1 matching 8 bases. Germline V gene sequence: CDR1 MGHRA, CDR2 YSYEKL. The CDR3 extends over 14 amino acids. After removal of 4 bases from V and 5 bases from J, the junction contained 6 bases not matched to a gene. CDR3 in DNA: TGCGCCAGCAGCCGGGACAGGTTAGGGGAGACCCAGTACTTC. It translates to CASSRDRLGETQYF.

The chain has TRBV28 and TRBJ1-5; possibly TRBD1 for D (5 bases). The germline CDR1 and CDR2 sequences are MDHEN and SYDVKM. V lost 6 bases and J 0 bases, leaving 9 bases between the germline ends. The CDR3 totals 14 residues. CDR3 nucleotide sequence: TGTGCCAGCAGCCTGACAGATAGCAATCAGCCCCAGCATTTT. This translates into CASSLTDSNQPQHF. The full variable domain, completed using reference TRBV28 and TRBJ1-5, is DVKVTQSSRYLVKRTGEKVFLECVQDMDHENMFWYRQDPGLGLRLIYFSYDVKMKEKGDIPEGYSVSREKKERFSLILESASTNQTSMYLCASSLTDSNQPQHFGDGTRLSIL.

The chain employs TRBV28 and TRBJ2-7; D unclear. Trimming cost V 6 bases and J 0 bases, with 9 bases left between them. The CDR3 contains 13 residues. Germline V lookup: CDR1 MDHEN, CDR2 SYDVKM. As DNA, the CDR3 is TGTGCCAGCAGACCTTATAGCTCCTACGAGCAGTACTTC. Translation: CASRPYSSYEQYF.

This clone was found a few times. The chain combines TRBV4-1 with TRBJ2-7; no definite D call. The germline gives CDR1 MGHRA, CDR2 YSYEKL. The CDR3 length is 15 residues. V lost 2 bases and J lost 2, with 13 bases in between. The CDR3 nucleotides read TGCGCCAGCAGCCAAACCCGGAGCAACACCTACGAGCAGTACTTC. Its translation: CASSQTRSNTYEQYF.

The rearrangement uses TRBV19 and TRBJ1-1; D ambiguous. The CDR3 contains 16 residues. V was clipped by 9 bases and J by 0 bases, with 20 bases between them. Germline lookup yields CDR1 LNHDA and CDR2 SQIVND (reference sequence). The CDR3 DNA sequence: TGTGCCAGCGTTCCCTCGGGTCTTAATATGAACACTGAAGCTTTCTTT. It yields the protein CASVPSGLNMNTEAFF. Looking up the rest from reference TRBV19 and TRBJ1-1 gives the full variable domain: DGGITQSPKYLFRKEGQNVTLSCEQNLNHDAMYWYRQDPGQGLRLIYYSQIVNDFQKGDIAEGYSVSREKKESFPLTVTSAQKNPTAFYLCASVPSGLNMNTEAFFGQGTRLTVV.

The V and J genes are TRBV2 and TRBJ2-5; 8 nucleotides line up with TRBD1. The J segment lost 1 base and the V segment lost 6 bases, leaving 4 bases of the junction unmatched. Germline CDR1 and CDR2: SNHLY and FYNNEI. This CDR3 is 14 amino acids long. CDR3 DNA: TGTGCCAGCAGCAAGGACAGGGCCCAAGAGACCCAGTACTTC. Translating gives CASSKDRAQETQYF.

V is TRBV28 and J is TRBJ1-1, with 7 bases lining up with TRBD1. The CDR3 spans 13 residues. Trimming removed 6 bases from V and 3 bases from J; junction bases left unmatched: 4. From germline, CDR1 is MDHEN and CDR2 SYDVKM. The CDR3 DNA is TGTGCCAGCAGCCTCAGGGGGTACACTGAAGCTTTCTTT. Protein: CASSLRGYTEAFF. Looking up the rest from reference TRBV28 and TRBJ1-1 gives the full variable domain: DVKVTQSSRYLVKRTGEKVFLECVQDMDHENMFWYRQDPGLGLRLIYFSYDVKMKEKGDIPEGYSVSREKKERFSLILESASTNQTSMYLCASSLRGYTEAFFGQGTRLTVV.

Written as DNA, the CDR3 is TGTGCCAGCAGTCCCCTCTGGCTAGCGGGGGGTGAGCAGTTCTTC. It yields the protein CASSPLWLAGGEQFF. The chain joins TRBV6-1 to TRBJ2-1; 11 bases match TRBD2. The germline V gene has CDR1 MNHNS and CDR2 SASEGT. Trimming at V came to 5 bases and at J to 9 bases, leaving 9 bases not matched to a gene. The CDR3 contains 15 residues.

V gene TRBV28 combines with J gene TRBJ1-5; 10 positions match TRBD1. The CDR3 length is 19 residues. Germline loops: CDR1 MDHEN, CDR2 SYDVKM. V lost 0 bases and J lost 0; bases outside the gene matches: 8. The DNA of the CDR3 is TGTGCCAGCAGTTTATGGGGGGACAGGGGCGATTATAGCAATCAGCCCCAGCATTTT. Residues: CASSLWGDRGDYSNQPQHF.

J is TRBJ2-1 and V is TRBV19, with D uncertain. Trimming shortened V by 5 bases and J by 7 bases, and 6 bases separated the two germline ends. Germline loops: CDR1 LNHDA, CDR2 SQIVND (reference sequence). The CDR3 totals 11 residues. CDR3 DNA sequence: TGTGCCAGTAGTCTATGGAATGAGCAGTTCTTC. It specifies CASSLWNEQFF.

This sequence joins TRBV4-1 and TRBJ1-2; no clear D gene. V lost 4 bases to trimming and J lost 2 bases, with 8 bases between them. The germline gives CDR1 MGHRA, CDR2 YSYEKL. The CDR3 runs to 13 residues. The DNA of the CDR3 is TGCGCCAGCAGCCTGCGCGAGAACTATGGCTACACCTTC. Protein product: CASSLRENYGYTF.

The J gene is TRBJ2-1, the V gene TRBV6-4; 7 bases are a match to TRBD2. CDR3 length equals 16 residues. Germline CDR1 and CDR2: MRHNA and SNTAGT. Trimming removed 3 bases from V and 7 bases from J; junction bases left unmatched: 12. DNA for the CDR3: TGTGCCAGCAGTGAAAATTCCGGGACTACAGTAAATGAGCAGTTCTTC. This sequence encodes CASSENSGTTVNEQFF.